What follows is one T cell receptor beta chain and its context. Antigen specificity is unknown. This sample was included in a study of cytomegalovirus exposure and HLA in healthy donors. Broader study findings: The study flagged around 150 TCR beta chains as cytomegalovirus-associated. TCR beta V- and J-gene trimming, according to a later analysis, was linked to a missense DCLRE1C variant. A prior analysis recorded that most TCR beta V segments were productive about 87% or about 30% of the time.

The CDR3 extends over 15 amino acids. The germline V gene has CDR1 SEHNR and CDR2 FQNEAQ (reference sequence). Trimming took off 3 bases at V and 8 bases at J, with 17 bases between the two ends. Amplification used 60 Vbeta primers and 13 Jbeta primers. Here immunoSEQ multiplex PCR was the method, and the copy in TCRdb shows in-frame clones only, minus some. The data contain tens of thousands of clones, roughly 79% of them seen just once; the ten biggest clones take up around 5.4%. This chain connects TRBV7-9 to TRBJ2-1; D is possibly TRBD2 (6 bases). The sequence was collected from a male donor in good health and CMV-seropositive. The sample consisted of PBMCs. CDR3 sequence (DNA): TGTGCCAGCAGCTTTAGTACCTACTCTAGCGATGAGCAGTTCTTC. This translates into CASSFSTYSSDEQFF.